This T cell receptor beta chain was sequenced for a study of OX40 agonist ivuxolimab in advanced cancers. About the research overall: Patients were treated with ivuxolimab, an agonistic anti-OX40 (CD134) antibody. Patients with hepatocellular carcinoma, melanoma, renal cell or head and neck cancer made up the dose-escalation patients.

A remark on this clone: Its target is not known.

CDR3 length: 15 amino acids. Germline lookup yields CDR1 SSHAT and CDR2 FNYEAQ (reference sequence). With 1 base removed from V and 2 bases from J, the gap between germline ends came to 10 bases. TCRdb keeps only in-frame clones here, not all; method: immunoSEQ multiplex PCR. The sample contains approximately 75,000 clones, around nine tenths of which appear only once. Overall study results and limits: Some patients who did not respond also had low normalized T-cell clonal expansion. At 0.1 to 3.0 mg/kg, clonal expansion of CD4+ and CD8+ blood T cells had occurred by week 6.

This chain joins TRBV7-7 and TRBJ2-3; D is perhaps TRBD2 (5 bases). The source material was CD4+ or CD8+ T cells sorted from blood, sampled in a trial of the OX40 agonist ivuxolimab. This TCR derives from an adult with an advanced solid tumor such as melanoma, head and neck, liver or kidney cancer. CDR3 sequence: CASSLGESPTDTQYF. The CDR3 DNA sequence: TGTGCCAGCAGCTTAGGGGAGTCCCCCACAGATACGCAGTATTTT.